The 8 T cell receptor beta chains presented below share a single source sample, sequenced in a study of T cell changes during pregnancy in multiple sclerosis. Clones were read by immunoSEQ multiplex PCR, and TCRdb kept only the in-frame ones, dropping some. The table has roughly 30,000 clones, roughly 91% seen once. This specimen consisted of CD4+ T cells from peripheral blood mononuclear cells, obtained in the second trimester of pregnancy. The receptors shown here come from a female donor with multiple sclerosis, enrolled in a pregnancy study.

The V call is TRBV5-4, the J call TRBJ1-1; 11 positions match TRBD1. V shed 4 bases, J shed 2 bases, and the junction held 4 bases outside the gene matches. CDR1 SGHNT and CDR2 YYREEE come from the germline V gene (reference sequence). The CDR3 spans 15 residues. CDR3 nucleotides: TGTGCCAGCAGCCAGAGGACAGGGGGCAACACTGAAGCTTTCTTT. Translating gives CASSQRTGGNTEAFF.

The chain carries TRBV19 and TRBJ1-5, with TRBD1 matching 8 bases. J was trimmed by 4 bases and V by 6 bases; bases with no gene match: 8. There are 15 residues in the CDR3. Looked up from germline, CDR1 is LNHDA and CDR2 is SQIVND (reference sequence). The CDR3 here is CASRRTGGMNQPQHF. The CDR3 DNA reads as TGTGCCAGTAGAAGAACAGGGGGAATGAATCAGCCCCAGCATTTT.

The rearrangement uses TRBV5-1 and TRBJ1-1, with D hard to call. Germline loops: CDR1 SGHRS, CDR2 YFSETQ. This CDR3 has 13 amino acids. Trimming removed 2 bases from V and 0 bases from J, with 5 bases in between. The CDR3 protein is CASSFRLNTEAFF. DNA for the CDR3: TGCGCCAGCAGCTTTCGTTTGAACACTGAAGCTTTCTTT.

The V gene is TRBV7-9, the J gene TRBJ1-3, with TRBD1 identical over 9 bases. This CDR3 contains 14 residues. Unmatched junction bases numbered 3, after V lost 1 base and J lost 8 bases. Germline V gene sequence: CDR1 SEHNR, CDR2 FQNEAQ (reference sequence). The CDR3, as DNA: TGTGCCAGCAGCTTAGACAGGGGGCTTGACACCATATATTTT. Translated: CASSLDRGLDTIYF.

The V and J genes are TRBV19 and TRBJ2-3, with a tentative D call TRBD2 (5 bases). The CDR3 sequence is 14 residues long. Germline V gives CDR1 LNHDA, CDR2 SQIVND (reference sequence). V gave up 1 base and J gave up 0 bases, with 5 bases separating them. CDR3 sequence (DNA): TGTGCCAGTAGTATAGGGACTAGCACAGATACGCAGTATTTT. Its protein is CASSIGTSTDTQYF.

This clone has only one observation. The chain couples TRBV5-4 to TRBJ2-3; 12 nucleotides line up with TRBD2. The V and J ends lost 4 bases and 0 bases, in that order; junction bases with no gene match: 9. This CDR3 spans 18 amino acids. The germline V gene encodes CDR1 SGHNT and CDR2 YYREEE (reference sequence). The CDR3 loop is CASSPSGRARISTDTQYF. CDR3 nucleotides: TGTGCCAGCAGCCCTAGCGGGAGGGCCAGGATAAGCACAGATACGCAGTATTTT.

This sequence joins TRBV18 and TRBJ1-2; D is perhaps TRBD1 (6 bases). There are 12 residues in the CDR3. Trimming shortened V by 6 bases and J by 8 bases, and 13 bases separated the two germline ends. The germline gives CDR1 KGHSH, CDR2 LQKENI. CDR3 protein: CASSAGGRGYTF. CDR3 in DNA: TGTGCCAGCTCGGCGGGGGGGCGAGGCTACACCTTC.

The chain has TRBV5-8 and TRBJ2-3; 7 bases map to TRBD1. From germline, CDR1 is SGHTS and CDR2 YDEGEE. V lost 3 bases to trimming and J lost 7 bases; unmatched junction nucleotides: 14. This CDR3 is built from 16 residues. The CDR3 DNA reads TGTGCCAGCAGCTGGACAGGTGCCGGGGTGATGAATACGCAGTATTTT. This sequence encodes CASSWTGAGVMNTQYF.